The rows below give T cell receptor beta chains drawn from one sample of a study of T cells expressing NK-cell markers. TCRdb reprocessed the 5' RACE reads, keeping one entry per CDR3 protein, no DNA. Its table records 200,000 to 300,000 distinct CDR3 sequences. The sequenced sample was blood T cells: a sorted CD56 or NKG2C T cell subset, CD4+ or CD8+ T cells, or bulk PBMC T cells (not recorded which). The receptors come from a woman aged 18-70 years in good health. The CDR3 runs from the conserved cysteine through the conserved F or W.

J gene	V gene	CDR3 protein
TRBJ2-2	TRBV24-1	CATSPGGSSNTGELFF
TRBJ1-3	TRBV12-3/TRBV12-4	CASNPTGKKGNTIYF
TRBJ1-2	TRBV12-3/TRBV12-4	CASSRQAQGISGYTF
TRBJ2-6	TRBV30	CAWSSKGLEFSGANVLTF
TRBJ2-4	TRBV5-6	CASSQPTGLDIQYF
TRBJ1-6	TRBV27	CASRGQWGLNSPLHF
TRBJ2-7	TRBV5-1	CASSLGGGRSYEQYF
TRBJ1-5	TRBV4-2	CASSPEGSQPQHF
TRBJ2-1	TRBV12-3/TRBV12-4	CASSSSGTANNEQFF
TRBJ2-1	TRBV20-1	CSASPTSSYNEQFF
TRBJ2-7	TRBV12-3/TRBV12-4	CASRKRDTPYEQYF
TRBJ2-3	TRBV20-1	CSAPTLGTDTQYF
TRBJ1-2	TRBV20-1	CSARDSLLNYGYTF
TRBJ2-2	TRBV9	CASSVATTGELFF
TRBJ2-1	TRBV11-1	CASSLGLGAVPSYNEQFF
TRBJ2-7	TRBV28	CASSSLGLGTYEQYF
TRBJ2-1	TRBV5-1	CASSWRQSPGLAANEQFF
TRBJ2-3	TRBV20-1	CSARITSGGDTQYF
TRBJ2-2	TRBV12-3/TRBV12-4	CASRGQGTNTGELFF
TRBJ1-3	TRBV12-3/TRBV12-4	CASSLSDIPTGNTIYF
TRBJ1-2	TRBV7-2	CASSPQMGQTYGYTF
TRBJ2-1	TRBV6-1	CASTRQVDNEQFF
TRBJ2-1	TRBV7-3	CASSLREGGEQFF
TRBJ2-5	TRBV7-2	CASSSLRGIQETQYF
TRBJ1-6	TRBV12-3/TRBV12-4	CASSRDNSYNSPLHF
TRBJ2-3	TRBV28	CASSLPRAGGTDTQYF
TRBJ2-7	TRBV11-2	CASRTDRYEQYF
TRBJ2-3	TRBV7-9	CASSPGQTDTQYF
TRBJ2-1	TRBV15	CATSRDRGGGNNEQFF
TRBJ1-5	TRBV6-1	CASSPLAGNNQPQHF
TRBJ2-1	TRBV7-3	CASSITSGQNEQFF
TRBJ2-3	TRBV3-1	CASSLRLAGPSTDTQYF
TRBJ2-7	TRBV4-2	CASSLTSVDIDYEQYF
TRBJ2-5	TRBV29-1	CSVVRQGAQETQYF
TRBJ2-1	TRBV5-1	CASSPYTSGFYNEQFF
TRBJ2-7	TRBV4-3	CASSHGQAYEQYF
TRBJ2-5	TRBV10-3	CATGHSGMLQETQYF
TRBJ2-5	TRBV30	CAWTYGDNERETQYF